The T cell receptor (beta chain) described here comes from a study of response to subunit inactivated influenza vaccine. Study-level results: Seasonal influenza vaccination, on each occasion, was suggested by the authors to recruit few new T cells.

For this clonotype: The target antigen is unknown.

MiXCR was run by TCRdb on the RT-PCR reads, yielding one entry per CDR3 protein. The top ten hold less than 9% of the sample, which has about 700,000 distinct CDR3 sequences, 11% to 15% seen once. The CDR3 length is 15 residues. J was trimmed by 4 bases and V by 6 bases; bases with no gene match: 6. Germline V CDR1 and CDR2: ENHRY, SYGVKD. This clonotype was sampled from a man between 50 and 59 years old who received an inactivated influenza vaccine. This chain uses TRBV10-3 with TRBJ2-2; 9 positions match TRBD1. This specimen was PBMCs from blood, taken 14 to 15 days before vaccination. The CDR3 region is CAISPGTGFTGELFF. Here the CDR3 DNA reads TGTGCCATCAGCCCCGGGACAGGGTTCACCGGGGAGCTGTTTTTT.